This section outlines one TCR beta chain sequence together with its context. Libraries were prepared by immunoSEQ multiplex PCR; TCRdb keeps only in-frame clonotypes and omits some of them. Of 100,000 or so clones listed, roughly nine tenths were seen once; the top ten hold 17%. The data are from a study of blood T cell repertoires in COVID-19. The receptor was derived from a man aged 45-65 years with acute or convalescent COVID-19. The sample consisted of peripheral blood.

The CDR3 DNA sequence: TGTGCCAGCAGTTACTCCTTTATAGAGGACGAGCAGTACTTC. Residues: CASSYSFIEDEQYF. The gene calls are TRBV6-5 and TRBJ2-7; D is ambiguous. V gave up 0 bases and J gave up 5 bases, with 11 bases separating them. The CDR3 consists of 14 residues. Germline-derived CDR1 and CDR2 are MNHEY and SVGAGI.